The 20 T cell receptor beta chains reported below all come from one sample, sequenced in a study of shared clonotypes between healthy human individuals. TCRdb keeps only in-frame clones here, not all; method: immunoSEQ multiplex PCR. The table has around 1,000,000 clones, approximately 80% seen once. Sequencing was carried out using memory CD4+ T cells from PBMCs. The subset: CD45RA-negative fraction. Receptor source: a young man in good health. Some clones in this sample may be carry-over from other donors' samples.

The rearrangement uses TRBV30 and TRBJ1-5; TRBD1 is a possible D gene (6 bases). V gave up 0 bases and J gave up 4 bases, with 22 bases separating them. CDR1 and CDR2 (germline): GTSNPN, SVGIG (reference sequence). This CDR3 is built from 18 residues. The DNA for the CDR3 is TGTGCCTGGAGTGTACAGTATTCCGGGACATCGGCAAATCAGCCCCAGCATTTT. It codes for CAWSVQYSGTSANQPQHF.

CDR3 DNA: TGTGCCAGTAGTCCGATTATAGCGGGAGGCGCCAAAAACATTCAGTACTTC. Translation: CASSPIIAGGAKNIQYF. V is TRBV19 and J is TRBJ2-4; 10 bases align to TRBD2. This CDR3 is 17 amino acids long. Germline assignment: CDR1 LNHDA and CDR2 SQIVND (reference sequence). V lost 5 bases and J lost 1; bases outside the gene matches: 8.

Written as DNA, the CDR3 is TGTGCCAGCAGCAGACAGAACGGGGCTGGCTACACCTTC. This translates into CASSRQNGAGYTF. This sequence joins TRBV5-4 and TRBJ1-2; D perhaps matches TRBD1 (5 bases). V lost 4 bases to trimming and J lost 7 bases, with 14 bases between them. CDR3 size: 13 residues. Germline CDR1 reads SGHNT; CDR2 reads YYREEE (reference sequence).

This clone has more than one count but fewer than ten. This chain links TRBV19 with TRBJ2-3; D uncertain. CDR1 is LNHDA, CDR2 SQIVND, per germline (reference sequence). This CDR3 spans 13 amino acids. V was trimmed by 10 bases and J by 1 base, leaving 12 bases between them. The CDR3 DNA sequence: TGTGCCACCATCGGCCCACGCACAGATACGCAGTATTTT. Its protein is CATIGPRTDTQYF.

The V and J genes are TRBV13 and TRBJ2-6; TRBD1 agrees at 9 bases. This CDR3 region has 17 residues. J gave up 1 base and V 6 bases, and 7 bases lay outside the gene matches. The V gene's germline CDR1 is PRHDT and CDR2 FYEKMQ (reference sequence). The CDR3 coding sequence is TGTGCCAGCAGTACGGGACAGGGAAAATCTGGGGCCAACGTCCTGACTTTC. Its protein is CASSTGQGKSGANVLTF.

Turning to this clone: A read error may be the cause here, since a much bigger clone is one base away. This sample includes further DNA sequences coding for the same CDR3. The genes are TRBV28 and TRBJ1-5, with D unclear. Per the germline V gene, CDR1 is MDHEN and CDR2 is SYDVKM. The CDR3 length is 12 residues. The V end lost 3 bases, the J end lost 9 bases, and 9 bases lay between the germline ends. This CDR3 is CASSFSLGPQHF. The DNA for the CDR3 is TGTGCCAGCAGTTTTTCTCTGGGGCCCCAGCATTTT.

CDR3 residues: CASSPQGASGNTEAFF. CDR3 nucleotides: TGTGCCAGCTCACCCCAGGGGGCAAGTGGGAACACTGAAGCTTTCTTT. The chain uses TRBV18 and TRBJ1-1; 8 nucleotides agree with TRBD1. In germline, CDR1 is KGHSH, CDR2 LQKENI. V lost 3 bases and J lost 1; bases outside the gene matches: 7. The CDR3 has 16 amino acids.

The gene calls are TRBV6-5 and TRBJ1-2, with 10 bases identical to TRBD1. This CDR3 spans 15 amino acids. V shed 0 bases, J shed 8 bases, and the junction held 6 bases outside the gene matches. Germline lookup yields CDR1 MNHEY and CDR2 SVGAGI. The CDR3 region has the DNA TGTGCCAGCAGTTACTCGAGACAGGGGGCCGGAGGCTACACCTTC. It encodes CASSYSRQGAGGYTF.

V usage is TRBV30 and J usage is TRBJ2-5; D not resolved. CDR1 and CDR2 from the germline V gene are GTSNPN and SVGIG (reference sequence). The CDR3 contains 15 residues. Deletions cut 0 bases from V and 7 bases from J, with 18 bases between. CDR3 sequence reads: CAWSVLAAYRVTQYF. In DNA form, the CDR3 reads TGTGCCTGGAGTGTTTTGGCAGCCTATAGGGTGACCCAGTACTTC.

V gene TRBV30 combines with J gene TRBJ2-7; 8 bases match TRBD1. In germline, CDR1 is GTSNPN, CDR2 SVGIG (reference sequence). Trimming cost V 8 bases and J 3 bases; bases outside gene matches: 12. The CDR3 is made up of 14 amino acids. The CDR3 is CAGTFRDRHYEQYF. In nucleotides, the CDR3 is TGTGCCGGGACCTTTAGGGACAGGCACTACGAGCAGTACTTC.

DNA of the CDR3: TGTGCTAGTGGTCGGGACGTTAGGGAGACCCAGTACTTC. This translates into CASGRDVRETQYF. V and J are TRBV12-5 and TRBJ2-5, with D perhaps matching TRBD1 or TRBD2 (5 bases each). This CDR3 is built from 13 residues. V shed 5 bases and J shed 5 bases, with 12 bases lying between them. Germline V gene lookup returns CDR1 LGHNT and CDR2 FRNRAP. The full variable domain, rest sourced from reference TRBV12-5 and TRBJ2-5, is DARVTQTPRHKVTEMGQEVTMRCQPILGHNTVFWYRQTMMQGLELLAYFRNRAPLDDSGMPKDRFSAEMPDATLATLKIQPSEPRDSAVYFCASGRDVRETQYFGPGTRLLVL.

The rearrangement joins TRBV4-1 to TRBJ2-7; no clear D. The CDR3 spans 13 residues. Germline values: CDR1 MGHRA, CDR2 YSYEKL. V shed 6 bases and J shed 2 bases, with 11 bases lying between them. CDR3 amino acids: CASRRLGTYEQYF. In DNA, the CDR3 is TGCGCCAGCAGACGACTGGGGACCTACGAGCAGTACTTC.

This clone was recorded once. The chain combines TRBV19 with TRBJ1-2; D possibly corresponds to TRBD1 (6 bases). With 4 bases removed from V and 5 bases from J, the gap between germline ends came to 20 bases. CDR1 and CDR2 from the germline V gene are LNHDA and SQIVND (reference sequence). CDR3 length: 16 amino acids. DNA for the CDR3: TGTGCCAGTAGTAGCTACCGGGACACTACCGTTTATGGCTACACCTTC. It specifies CASSSYRDTTVYGYTF.

The chain is built from TRBV11-1 and TRBJ2-1; tentative D call: TRBD2 (6 bases). This CDR3 is built from 13 residues. Germline V lookup: CDR1 SGHAT, CDR2 FQDESV (reference sequence). V lost 3 bases to trimming and J lost 8 bases, with 11 bases between them. The CDR3: CASSFGGSDEQFF. CDR3 bases: TGTGCCAGCAGCTTCGGAGGGTCCGATGAGCAGTTCTTC.

This clone was detected only once. The chain recombines TRBV5-5 with TRBJ1-2; 7 nucleotides align to TRBD1. The length of the CDR3 is 15 residues. The V and J ends lost 0 bases and 1 base, in that order; junction bases with no gene match: 3. The germline gives CDR1 SGHKS, CDR2 YYEKEE (reference sequence). DNA for the CDR3: TGTGCCAGCAGCTTGGCAGGGGGTAGTAACTATGGCTACACCTTC. Translation gives CASSLAGGSNYGYTF.

This rearrangement joins TRBV7-8 to TRBJ2-5, with D hard to call. V dropped 2 bases and J dropped 9 bases, with 10 bases sitting between them. CDR1 and CDR2 (germline): SGHVS, FQNEAQ. The CDR3 consists of 12 residues. As DNA, the CDR3 is TGTGCCAGCAGCTTACATAGCACCTCCCAGTACTTC. Translating it yields CASSLHSTSQYF. The full variable domain, completed using reference TRBV7-8 and TRBJ2-5, is GAGVSQSPRYKVAKRGQDVALRCDPISGHVSLFWYQQALGQGPEFLTYFQNEAQLDKSGLPSDRFFAERPEGSVSTLKIQRTQQEDSAVYLCASSLHSTSQYFGPGTRLLVL.

The chain couples TRBV5-4 to TRBJ2-1; D perhaps matches TRBD1 (5 bases). This CDR3 region has 12 residues. CDR1 is SGHNT and CDR2 is YYREEE in the germline V gene (reference sequence). Trimming took off 2 bases at V and 9 bases at J, with 9 bases between the two ends. The CDR3 sequence: CASSFRGSEQFF. The CDR3 DNA sequence: TGTGCCAGCAGCTTTAGGGGAAGTGAGCAGTTCTTC.

V usage is TRBV19 and J usage is TRBJ1-4, with D uncertain. Germline lookup yields CDR1 LNHDA and CDR2 SQIVND (reference sequence). The CDR3 consists of 15 residues. V lost 5 bases to trimming and J lost 4 bases, with 14 bases between them. The DNA for the CDR3 is TGTGCCAGTAGTGAGTACGGGAGGATTAATGAAAAACTGTTTTTT. It encodes CASSEYGRINEKLFF.

This CDR3 is CASSPPSGGNYGYTF. The DNA of the CDR3 is TGTGCCAGCTCACCACCGTCAGGGGGGAACTATGGCTACACCTTC. The rearrangement joins TRBV18 to TRBJ1-2; 7 bases line up with TRBD1. V shed 0 bases, J shed 2 bases, and the junction held 3 bases outside the gene matches. CDR3 length equals 15 residues. The germline CDR1 and CDR2 sequences are KGHSH and LQKENI. The full variable domain, with the rest looked up from reference TRBV18 and TRBJ1-2, is NAGVMQNPRHLVRRRGQEARLRCSPMKGHSHVYWYRQLPEEGLKFMVYLQKENIIDESGMPKERFSAEFPKEGPSILRIQQVVRGDSAAYFCASSPPSGGNYGYTFGSGTRLTVV.

The rearrangement joins TRBV19 to TRBJ2-2; D unclear. The CDR3 extends over 14 amino acids. Deletions cut 5 bases from V and 6 bases from J, with 13 bases between. Germline V CDR1 and CDR2: LNHDA, SQIVND (reference sequence). CDR3: CASSPRRSAGELFF. CDR3 in DNA: TGTGCCAGTAGTCCTCGGCGGAGCGCCGGGGAGCTGTTTTTT.